This is a list of T cell receptor beta chains from one sample in a study of human T cells and chemical hapten exposure. Each CDR3 protein is one row after TCRdb ran MiXCR on the RACE reads. The sample comprises 350,000 or so distinct CDR3 sequences, around 7% of which are singletons, and 8% to 9% rests with the top ten. The material was whole blood, obtained in connection with sensitization to the hapten diphenylcyclopropenone (DPC). Receptors originate from a woman aged 18-29 years with alopecia areata. Some clones in this sample may be carry-over from other donors' samples. The CDR3 runs from the conserved cysteine through the conserved F or W. D genes are given only for firm matches. Clone size is stated in some rows and not others, as once, few, many or a class when expanded.

v_call,clone_size,j_call,d_call,cdr3_aa,cdr3_nt
TRBV27,few,TRBJ2-2,.,CASSFSGPGELFF,TGTGCCAGCAGTTTTTCCGGGCCCGGGGAGCTGTTTTTT
TRBV5-6,once,TRBJ2-7,.,CASSPLTGLYEQYF,TGTGCCAGCAGCCCTCTGACAGGACTCTACGAGCAGTACTTC
TRBV3-1,many,TRBJ2-7,.,CASSQTQGLAYEQYF,TGTGCCAGCAGTCAGACACAGGGTCTAGCCTACGAGCAGTACTTC
TRBV20-1,.,TRBJ1-6,.,CSARRDGRFNSPLHF,TGCAGTGCTAGAAGGGACGGTCGATTCAATTCACCCCTCCACTTT
TRBV5-4,few,TRBJ1-2,.,CASSRFDVPYTF,TGTGCCAGCAGCAGATTTGATGTCCCCTACACCTTC
TRBV6-4,.,TRBJ2-3,TRBD2,CASSEASGGAGADTQYF,TGTGCCAGCAGTGAAGCTAGCGGGGGGGCCGGTGCAGATACGCAGTATTTT
TRBV7-2,few,TRBJ2-3,.,CASSLIPTQTDTQYF,TGTGCCAGCAGCTTAATCCCCACCCAGACAGATACGCAGTATTTT
TRBV27,.,TRBJ1-6,.,CASTTLGTYNSPLHF,TGTGCCAGCACCACCTTGGGTACCTATAATTCACCCCTCCACTTT
TRBV6-5,.,TRBJ1-1,.,CASSYVWGGTEAFF,TGTGCCAGCAGTTACGTTTGGGGTGGGACTGAAGCTTTCTTT
TRBV6-5,.,TRBJ1-1,.,CASSYAYDMNTEAFF,TGTGCCAGCAGTTACGCTTACGACATGAACACTGAAGCTTTCTTT
TRBV9,many,TRBJ2-5,.,CASSTSPVGRETQYF,TGTGCCAGCAGCACCAGCCCGGTCGGGAGAGAGACCCAGTACTTC
TRBV7-9,.,TRBJ1-5,.,CASSLATMYSNQPQHF,TGTGCCAGCAGCTTAGCTACTATGTATAGCAATCAGCCCCAGCATTTT
TRBV27,many,TRBJ1-6,.,CASSRLGYTGSYNSPLHF,TGTGCCAGCAGTAGGCTGGGCTATACAGGGTCCTATAATTCACCCCTCCACTTT
TRBV24-1,many,TRBJ2-1,TRBD2,CATSSSGGRGEQFF,TGTGCCACCAGCTCTAGCGGGGGGCGGGGGGAGCAGTTCTTC
TRBV9,many,TRBJ2-1,.,CASSVELAMGEQFF,TGTGCCAGCAGCGTAGAACTAGCCATGGGTGAGCAGTTCTTC